This T cell receptor beta chain was identified during a study of long-term antiretroviral therapy in people with HIV. In germline, CDR1 is MDHEN, CDR2 SYDVKM. The CDR3 loop spans 14 amino acids. With V trimmed by 10 bases and J by 7 bases, 12 bases remained unmatched. Notes on this clone: Its antigen remains unidentified.

At the survey level, the v3.0 immunoSEQ assay was run. The table came from immunoSEQ multiplex PCR; TCRdb's copy has only in-frame clones and leaves some out. Among more than 20,000 clones listed, 65% to 90% were seen once. Study-wide results and limits: Versus controls, repertoires in people with HIV had narrower CDR3 length ranges.

Here the sequenced sample was unsorted PBMCs, taken at the start of antiretroviral therapy, before treatment. V is TRBV28 and J is TRBJ2-1; 8 bases line up with TRBD2. The TCR was taken from a woman aged 18-29 years with HIV. The CDR3 DNA reads TGTGCCATCTACACATCGGGAGGGCCTAATGAGCAGTTCTTC. It specifies CAIYTSGGPNEQFF.